Listed below are T cell receptor beta chains from one sample, sequenced in a study of blood T cells in healthy people across ages. A single record per CDR3 protein comes from TCRdb applying MiXCR to the 5' RACE reads. The table shows more than 700,000 distinct CDR3 sequences, with about 42% occurring only once. Source material: blood. The origin of the receptors is an elderly man in good health. Each CDR3 is given with its conserved first and last residue. Fields, in order: D gene, clone size, V gene, J gene, CDR3 DNA, CDR3 protein. A D gene is named only where the DNA matches it firmly. Where a row states a size, it is once, few, many or the class of an expanded clone; other rows omit it.

d_gene: .
abundance: .
v_gene: TRBV28
j_gene: TRBJ2-7
CDR3nt: TGTGCCAGCAGTTTGCCCGGGGGGGACAGGGTGAACGAGCAGTACTTC
CDR3aa: CASSLPGGDRVNEQYF

d_gene: TRBD1
abundance: .
v_gene: TRBV4-3
j_gene: TRBJ2-3
CDR3nt: TGCGCCAGCAGCCAAGACCCCACTGGACAGGGGATGACAGATACGCAGTATTTT
CDR3aa: CASSQDPTGQGMTDTQYF

d_gene: TRBD2
abundance: .
v_gene: TRBV28
j_gene: TRBJ2-5
CDR3nt: TGTGCCAGCAGTTTAAAGACTAGCGGGAGAAGAAAGACCCAGTACTTC
CDR3aa: CASSLKTSGRRKTQYF

d_gene: .
abundance: few
v_gene: TRBV9
j_gene: TRBJ2-7
CDR3nt: TGTGCCAGCAGCGTAGTGTCCGGCGAGCAGTACTTC
CDR3aa: CASSVVSGEQYF

d_gene: TRBD1
abundance: .
v_gene: TRBV9
j_gene: TRBJ2-6
CDR3nt: TGTGCCAGCAGCGCGAGGACAGGGGCTGGGGCCAACGTCCTGACTTTC
CDR3aa: CASSARTGAGANVLTF

d_gene: TRBD1
abundance: few
v_gene: TRBV30
j_gene: TRBJ2-6
CDR3nt: TGTGCCTGGAGGAACCGGGACAGGATCTCTGGGGCCAACGTCCTGACTTTC
CDR3aa: CAWRNRDRISGANVLTF

d_gene: TRBD2
abundance: .
v_gene: TRBV7-2
j_gene: TRBJ2-1
CDR3nt: TGTGCCAGCAGCATCGGACCGGGAGGGTCTTACGATGAGCAGTTCTTC
CDR3aa: CASSIGPGGSYDEQFF

d_gene: TRBD1
abundance: .
v_gene: TRBV2
j_gene: TRBJ2-7
CDR3nt: TGTGCCAGCAGCTCCGTCCGGGACAGATATTCCGAGCAGTACTTC
CDR3aa: CASSSVRDRYSEQYF

d_gene: .
abundance: .
v_gene: TRBV4-1
j_gene: TRBJ2-7
CDR3nt: TGCGCCAGCAGCCAAGACCCAATCTCCTCCTACGAGCAGTACTTC
CDR3aa: CASSQDPISSYEQYF

d_gene: TRBD2
abundance: many
v_gene: TRBV29-1
j_gene: TRBJ2-2
CDR3nt: TGCAGCGTTGAAGCCGGAGCGGGGGTCGCCGGGGAGCTGTTTTTT
CDR3aa: CSVEAGAGVAGELFF

d_gene: TRBD2
abundance: .
v_gene: TRBV10-3
j_gene: TRBJ2-3
CDR3nt: TGTACCATCAGTGAGGGTAGCGGGAGTACAGATACGCAGTATTTT
CDR3aa: CTISEGSGSTDTQYF

d_gene: .
abundance: .
v_gene: TRBV10-1
j_gene: TRBJ2-3
CDR3nt: TGCGCCAGCAGTGTGGATCTCGGGGATACGCAGTATTTT
CDR3aa: CASSVDLGDTQYF

d_gene: TRBD1
abundance: .
v_gene: TRBV5-1
j_gene: TRBJ2-2
CDR3nt: TGCGCCAGCAGTCAGGAGGGACAGGCAATTGCCGGGGAGCTGTTTTTT
CDR3aa: CASSQEGQAIAGELFF

d_gene: .
abundance: few
v_gene: TRBV15
j_gene: TRBJ2-5
CDR3nt: TGTGCCACCAGCAGAGATCCGGGGGTTTGGGAGACCCAGTACTTC
CDR3aa: CATSRDPGVWETQYF

d_gene: .
abundance: few
v_gene: TRBV28
j_gene: TRBJ1-4
CDR3nt: TGTGCCAGCAGTTTACAGGATGGGGGAGCTGAAAAACTGTTTTTT
CDR3aa: CASSLQDGGAEKLFF

d_gene: .
abundance: medium-sized
v_gene: TRBV29-1
j_gene: TRBJ1-5
CDR3nt: TGCAGCGTTGATGGACAACCGGGGCAGCCCCAGCATTTT
CDR3aa: CSVDGQPGQPQHF

d_gene: .
abundance: .
v_gene: TRBV28
j_gene: TRBJ2-1
CDR3nt: TGTGCCAGTGAGGGGTCGTCCTACAATGAGCAGTTCTTC
CDR3aa: CASEGSSYNEQFF

d_gene: .
abundance: few
v_gene: TRBV28
j_gene: TRBJ2-5
CDR3nt: TGTGCCAGCAGTCCCAGACAGTACCAAGAGACCCAGTACTTC
CDR3aa: CASSPRQYQETQYF

d_gene: .
abundance: .
v_gene: TRBV6-1
j_gene: TRBJ1-2
CDR3nt: TGTGCCAGCAGTGAGGCGGGGCCGTACTATGGCTACACCTTC
CDR3aa: CASSEAGPYYGYTF

d_gene: TRBD2
abundance: once
v_gene: TRBV20-1
j_gene: TRBJ2-7
CDR3nt: TGCAGTGTTGATAGCGGGAGGGAAACCTACGAGCAGTACTTC
CDR3aa: CSVDSGRETYEQYF

d_gene: .
abundance: .
v_gene: TRBV7-2
j_gene: TRBJ2-2
CDR3nt: TGTGCCAGCAGCTTTGGGAACAGACACACCGGGGAGCTGTTTTTT
CDR3aa: CASSFGNRHTGELFF

d_gene: TRBD2
abundance: .
v_gene: TRBV7-2
j_gene: TRBJ2-1
CDR3nt: TGTGCCAGCAGCTCAACTAGCGGTCCTAACAATGAGCAGTTCTTC
CDR3aa: CASSSTSGPNNEQFF

d_gene: .
abundance: .
v_gene: TRBV7-2
j_gene: TRBJ2-7
CDR3nt: TGTGCCACTTCGCAGTTACGTGTCTACGAGCAGTACTTC
CDR3aa: CATSQLRVYEQYF

d_gene: .
abundance: few
v_gene: TRBV4-3
j_gene: TRBJ2-7
CDR3nt: TGCGCCAGCAGCCAAGAGGACTACCCATACAATGAGCAGTACTTC
CDR3aa: CASSQEDYPYNEQYF

d_gene: .
abundance: .
v_gene: TRBV28
j_gene: TRBJ2-2
CDR3nt: TGTGCCAGCAGCTCACTACGTAGGGCAACGGGGACCGGGGAGCTGTTTTTT
CDR3aa: CASSSLRRATGTGELFF

d_gene: .
abundance: few
v_gene: TRBV29-1
j_gene: TRBJ1-2
CDR3nt: TGCAGCGTCGGGGACTACCCGGATGGCTACACCTTC
CDR3aa: CSVGDYPDGYTF

d_gene: .
abundance: few
v_gene: TRBV9
j_gene: TRBJ1-2
CDR3nt: TGTGCCAGCAGCGTAGGTCTCTATGGCTACACCTTC
CDR3aa: CASSVGLYGYTF

d_gene: .
abundance: .
v_gene: TRBV12-3/TRBV12-4
j_gene: TRBJ2-3
CDR3nt: TGTGCCAGCAGTTCAAGAGCGGGCGCAGATACGCAGTATTTT
CDR3aa: CASSSRAGADTQYF

d_gene: TRBD2
abundance: few
v_gene: TRBV7-2
j_gene: TRBJ2-1
CDR3nt: TGTGCCAGCAGCTTAGACGCTAGCGGGAGAAGTGAGCAGTTCTTC
CDR3aa: CASSLDASGRSEQFF

d_gene: TRBD1
abundance: few
v_gene: TRBV7-2
j_gene: TRBJ2-7
CDR3nt: TGTGCCAGCAGCTTACGGGGACAGGGTGGGCCGAGTAAGGACGAGCAGTACTTC
CDR3aa: CASSLRGQGGPSKDEQYF

d_gene: .
abundance: .
v_gene: TRBV20-1
j_gene: TRBJ2-7
CDR3nt: TGCAGTGCTAGAGAATCTGGCCTCGTCGAGCAGTACTTC
CDR3aa: CSARESGLVEQYF

d_gene: TRBD2
abundance: few
v_gene: TRBV29-1
j_gene: TRBJ2-1
CDR3nt: TGCAGCGTTGCGGGTAGGACTAGCGGATACAGTGAGCAGTTCTTC
CDR3aa: CSVAGRTSGYSEQFF

d_gene: .
abundance: .
v_gene: TRBV5-6
j_gene: TRBJ1-1
CDR3nt: TGTGCCAGCAGACGTTGGAATCAGGGGAACACTGAAGCTTTCTTT
CDR3aa: CASRRWNQGNTEAFF

d_gene: TRBD2
abundance: .
v_gene: TRBV7-2
j_gene: TRBJ2-1
CDR3nt: TGTGCCAGCAGCTTAGGGGCGGGAGCGATCTACAATGAGCAGTTCTTC
CDR3aa: CASSLGAGAIYNEQFF

d_gene: .
abundance: .
v_gene: TRBV7-2
j_gene: TRBJ2-5
CDR3nt: TGTGCCAGCAGCTTACGAGGGATTGGGGAGACCCAGTACTTC
CDR3aa: CASSLRGIGETQYF

d_gene: TRBD2
abundance: many
v_gene: TRBV9
j_gene: TRBJ2-5
CDR3nt: TGTGCCAGCAGCGTAGAGGCTAGCGGGAGTTGGGAGACCCAGTACTTC
CDR3aa: CASSVEASGSWETQYF

d_gene: TRBD1
abundance: .
v_gene: TRBV5-5
j_gene: TRBJ1-5
CDR3nt: TGTGCCAGCAGCTTCTTAGGGGGCGATGCGGGTCAGCCCCAGCATTTT
CDR3aa: CASSFLGGDAGQPQHF

d_gene: .
abundance: many
v_gene: TRBV7-9
j_gene: TRBJ2-7
CDR3nt: TGTGCCAGCAGCTTAGGCGACGGCTACGAGCAGTACTTC
CDR3aa: CASSLGDGYEQYF

d_gene: .
abundance: .
v_gene: TRBV5-1
j_gene: TRBJ2-3
CDR3nt: TGCGCCAGCACCCTTGGAGGGTCCGCAGATACGCAGTATTTT
CDR3aa: CASTLGGSADTQYF

d_gene: .
abundance: .
v_gene: TRBV18
j_gene: TRBJ2-5
CDR3nt: TGTGCCAGCTCACCACCGAGGCTACAGGGATACCAAGAGACCCAGTACTTC
CDR3aa: CASSPPRLQGYQETQYF

d_gene: .
abundance: .
v_gene: TRBV15
j_gene: TRBJ2-7
CDR3nt: TGTGCCACCAGCACCTCATACGAGCAGTACTTC
CDR3aa: CATSTSYEQYF

d_gene: TRBD2
abundance: .
v_gene: TRBV4-3
j_gene: TRBJ2-3
CDR3nt: TGCGCCAGCAGCCATGTGGCGGGAGGGAGCACAGATACGCAGTATTTT
CDR3aa: CASSHVAGGSTDTQYF

d_gene: TRBD1
abundance: few
v_gene: TRBV20-1
j_gene: TRBJ2-5
CDR3nt: TGCAGTGCTAGAGAGTTCGATCAGGGGGCTGGGGAGCAGTACTTC
CDR3aa: CSAREFDQGAGEQYF

d_gene: .
abundance: .
v_gene: TRBV6-5
j_gene: TRBJ1-4
CDR3nt: TGTGCCAGCAGTTATTTGGGGGGTGGAGAAAAACTGTTTTTT
CDR3aa: CASSYLGGGEKLFF

d_gene: .
abundance: few
v_gene: TRBV12-3/TRBV12-4
j_gene: TRBJ2-7
CDR3nt: TGTGCCAGCAGTCGGACTGAGGTCAACGAGCAGTACTTC
CDR3aa: CASSRTEVNEQYF